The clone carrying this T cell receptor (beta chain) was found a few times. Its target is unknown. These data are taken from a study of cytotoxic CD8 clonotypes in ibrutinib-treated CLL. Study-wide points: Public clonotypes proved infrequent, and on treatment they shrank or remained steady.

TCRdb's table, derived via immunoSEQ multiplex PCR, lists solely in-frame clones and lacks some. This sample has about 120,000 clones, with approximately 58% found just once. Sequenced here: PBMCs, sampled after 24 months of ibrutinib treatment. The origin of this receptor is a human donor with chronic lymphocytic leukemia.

CDR3 DNA sequence: TGCAGCGTTGATCTCCATCCAGGGACCAATGAGCAGTTCTTC. Translating gives CSVDLHPGTNEQFF. V gene TRBV29-1 combines with J gene TRBJ2-1; TRBD1 or TRBD2 may be the D gene (5 bases each). CDR1 and CDR2 (germline): SQVTM, ANQGSEA. With 3 bases removed from V and 6 bases from J, the gap between germline ends came to 15 bases. CDR3 length equals 14 residues.